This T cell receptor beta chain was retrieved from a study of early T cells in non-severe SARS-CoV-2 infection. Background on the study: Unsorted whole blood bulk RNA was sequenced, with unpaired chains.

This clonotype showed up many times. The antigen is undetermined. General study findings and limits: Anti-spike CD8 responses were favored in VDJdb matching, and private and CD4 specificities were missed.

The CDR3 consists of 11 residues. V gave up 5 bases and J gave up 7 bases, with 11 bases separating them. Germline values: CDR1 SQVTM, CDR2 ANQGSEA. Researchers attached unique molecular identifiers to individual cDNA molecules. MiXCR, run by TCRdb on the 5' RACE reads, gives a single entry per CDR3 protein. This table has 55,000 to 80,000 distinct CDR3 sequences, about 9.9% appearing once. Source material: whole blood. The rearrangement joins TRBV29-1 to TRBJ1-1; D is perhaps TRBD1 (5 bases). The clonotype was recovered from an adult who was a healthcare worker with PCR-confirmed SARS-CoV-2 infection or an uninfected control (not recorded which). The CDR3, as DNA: TGCAGCGTTACCGGGGCTAATGAAGCTTTCTTT. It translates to CSVTGANEAFF.